Listed below are T cell receptor beta chains from one sample, sequenced in a study of blood T cell repertoires in COVID-19. Assay: immunoSEQ multiplex PCR; the TCRdb copy retains only in-frame clones and omits some. The sample carries some 100,000 clones, 92% recorded once. Sequenced sample: peripheral blood. These receptors came from a man in his 70s with acute or convalescent COVID-19. The CDR3 runs from the conserved cysteine through the conserved F or W. D genes are given only for firm matches. Clone size is given for some rows only: seen once, a few or many times, or a class if the clone is expanded.

V	J	D	size	CDR3	DNA
TRBV5-1	TRBJ2-7	TRBD1	NA	CASSGGQGSYEQYF	TGCGCCAGCAGCGGGGGACAGGGCTCCTACGAGCAGTACTTC
TRBV18	TRBJ2-6	TRBD1	NA	CASSLSGQPFSGANVLTF	TGTGCCAGCTCACTATCGGGACAGCCGTTCTCTGGGGCCAACGTCCTGACTTTC
TRBV24-1	TRBJ2-1	NA	NA	CATSDPPRNEQFF	TGTGCCACCAGTGATCCCCCACGGAATGAGCAGTTCTTC
TRBV7-9	TRBJ1-5	TRBD1	once	CASSRAGQGLKPQHF	TGTGCCAGCAGCCGGGCGGGACAGGGTTTGAAGCCCCAGCATTTT
TRBV5-8	TRBJ1-1	NA	NA	CASRYYEAFF	TGTGCCAGCAGGTACTATGAAGCTTTCTTT
TRBV9	TRBJ2-1	NA	NA	CASSPPGGSYNEQFF	TGTGCCAGCAGCCCGCCGGGCGGGTCCTACAATGAGCAGTTCTTC
TRBV30	TRBJ2-5	TRBD1	NA	CAGTRGRETQYF	TGTGCCGGAACCAGGGGGCGGGAGACCCAGTACTTC
TRBV30	TRBJ1-3	NA	NA	CAWSGRWSSGNTIYF	TGTGCCTGGAGTGGACGCTGGAGCTCTGGAAACACCATATATTTT
TRBV7-2	TRBJ1-2	TRBD1	NA	CASSNTGTVYGYTF	TGTGCCAGCAGCAACACGGGGACAGTTTATGGCTACACCTTC
TRBV5-6	TRBJ2-1	NA	NA	CASSLGSGEQFF	TGTGCCAGCAGCTTGGGTTCGGGTGAGCAGTTCTTC
TRBV4-1	TRBJ2-5	NA	NA	CASSQGWGDPQETQYF	TGCGCCAGCAGCCAAGGTTGGGGGGACCCTCAAGAGACCCAGTACTTC
TRBV25-1	TRBJ2-2	NA	NA	CASSDPAGYDTGELFF	TGTGCCAGCAGTGATCCGGCAGGGTACGACACCGGGGAGCTGTTTTTT
TRBV11-2	TRBJ1-1	NA	NA	CASSSTGNTEAFF	TGTGCCAGCAGCTCGACAGGAAACACTGAAGCTTTCTTT
TRBV7-9	TRBJ1-2	TRBD1	NA	CASSLDGTGMSGYTF	TGTGCCAGCAGCTTAGACGGGACAGGGATGTCTGGCTACACCTTC
TRBV30	TRBJ1-1	NA	NA	CAWSRTENTEAFF	TGTGCCTGGAGTCGTACAGAGAACACTGAAGCTTTCTTT
TRBV7-9	TRBJ2-7	TRBD1	NA	CASSRRQGIYEQYF	TGTGCCAGCAGCCGCCGACAGGGAATTTACGAGCAGTACTTC
TRBV5-1	TRBJ1-1	NA	NA	CASRPDPTDLNTEAFF	TGCGCCAGCAGACCCGACCCGACAGACCTGAACACTGAAGCTTTCTTT
TRBV5-1	TRBJ1-1	TRBD1	NA	CASSPGGTENTEAFF	TGCGCCAGCAGCCCAGGGGGGACGGAGAACACTGAAGCTTTCTTT
TRBV7-6	TRBJ2-7	TRBD2	NA	CAGSLGGTYGGGEQYF	TGTGCCGGCAGCTTGGGAGGGACCTACGGGGGAGGCGAGCAGTACTTC
TRBV5-1	TRBJ1-5	NA	NA	CASSLGQGPNQPQHF	TGCGCCAGCAGCTTGGGTCAGGGCCCCAATCAGCCCCAGCATTTT
TRBV18	TRBJ1-1	NA	few	CASSPPRATEAFF	TGTGCCAGCTCACCACCCAGGGCCACTGAAGCTTTCTTT
TRBV6-4	TRBJ1-2	TRBD1	NA	CASSDGDRVDGYTF	TGTGCCAGCAGTGATGGGGACAGGGTTGATGGCTACACCTTC
TRBV3-1/TRBV3-2	TRBJ2-7	TRBD1	once	CATSGGGYEQYF	TGTGCCACCTCAGGGGGTGGTTACGAGCAGTACTTC
TRBV5-1	TRBJ2-2	TRBD2	NA	CASSPISGGTDTGELFF	TGCGCCAGCAGCCCAATCTCGGGAGGCACGGACACCGGGGAGCTGTTTTTT
TRBV3-1/TRBV3-2	TRBJ1-1	NA	NA	CASSPGLNTEAFF	TGTGCCAGCAGCCCGGGACTTAACACTGAAGCTTTCTTT
TRBV12-3/TRBV12-4	TRBJ1-4	NA	NA	CASRRDGGEKLFF	TGTGCCAGCAGACGCGACGGGGGAGAAAAACTGTTTTTT
TRBV9	TRBJ1-6	NA	NA	CASSAGGSPLHF	TGTGCCAGCAGCGCGGGGGGTTCACCCCTCCACTTT
TRBV11-3	TRBJ1-6	NA	NA	CASSSRRQNSPLHF	TGTGCCAGCAGCTCCCGGAGGCAAAATTCACCCCTCCACTTT
TRBV15	TRBJ2-1	NA	NA	CATSSPAAVNTEQFF	TGTGCCACCAGCAGCCCGGCCGCGGTAAACACTGAGCAGTTCTTC
TRBV7-6	TRBJ2-3	NA	NA	CASSLEVRGREYF	TGTGCCAGCAGCTTAGAGGTCAGGGGTCGGGAGTATTTT
TRBV27	TRBJ2-1	TRBD1	NA	CASSAGTGVEFF	TGTGCCAGCAGTGCCGGGACAGGGGTTGAGTTCTTC
TRBV5-5	TRBJ1-2	TRBD1	NA	CASSLMVTGVYGYTF	TGTGCCAGCAGCTTGATGGTAACAGGGGTCTATGGCTACACCTTC
TRBV6-5	TRBJ2-5	NA	NA	CASSSDSKETQYF	TGTGCCAGCAGTTCGGACTCGAAAGAGACCCAGTACTTC
TRBV24-1	TRBJ1-5	TRBD1	NA	CATCPRGSQSNQPQHF	TGTGCCACCTGCCCCAGGGGGAGCCAGAGCAATCAGCCCCAGCATTTT
TRBV10-3	TRBJ2-1	NA	NA	CAISASPPGSSSYNEQFF	TGTGCCATCAGTGCCTCACCTCCCGGGTCCAGCTCCTACAATGAGCAGTTCTTC
TRBV7-8	TRBJ2-1	TRBD2	NA	CASVRTSGSNEQFF	TGTGCCAGCGTCCGGACTAGCGGGAGTAATGAGCAGTTCTTC
TRBV6-5	TRBJ1-1	TRBD1	NA	CASSYTGQGASEAFF	TGTGCCAGCAGTTACACGGGACAGGGGGCGAGTGAAGCTTTCTTT
TRBV12-3/TRBV12-4	TRBJ1-1	NA	NA	CASSLGGGLDAFF	TGTGCCAGCAGTTTAGGTGGGGGGTTGGATGCTTTCTTT
TRBV11-2	TRBJ2-7	NA	NA	CASSFPGVAYEQYF	TGTGCCAGCAGCTTCCCGGGGGTAGCCTACGAGCAGTACTTC
TRBV7-9	TRBJ1-3	TRBD1	NA	CASSPVGGISGNTIYF	TGTGCCAGCAGCCCCGTAGGGGGCATCTCTGGAAACACCATATATTTT
TRBV25-1	TRBJ1-3	NA	few	CASSETFYSGNTIYF	TGTGCCAGCAGTGAAACGTTCTACTCTGGAAACACCATATATTTT
TRBV7-3	TRBJ2-1	NA	NA	CASSLGPRLNEQFF	TGTGCCAGCAGCTTAGGCCCTAGATTGAATGAGCAGTTCTTC
TRBV29-1	TRBJ1-4	NA	NA	CSAGGPYATNEKLFF	TGCAGCGCCGGAGGGCCGTATGCAACTAATGAAAAACTGTTTTTT
TRBV29-1	TRBJ1-2	TRBD1	NA	CSVEDRSYGYTF	TGCAGCGTTGAGGACAGGAGCTATGGCTACACCTTC
TRBV4-2	TRBJ2-1	TRBD2	NA	CASSQNLLAASYNEQFF	TGTGCCAGCAGCCAAAACTTACTAGCGGCCTCCTACAATGAGCAGTTCTTC
TRBV4-2	TRBJ2-3	NA	NA	CASSQATVPRDTQYF	TGTGCCAGCAGCCAAGCTACCGTTCCTCGGGATACGCAGTATTTT
TRBV19	TRBJ2-5	TRBD2	NA	CASSIQLAGYHQETQYF	TGTGCCAGTAGTATTCAGCTAGCGGGGTACCACCAAGAGACCCAGTACTTC
TRBV29-1	TRBJ1-5	NA	NA	CSVVSGRGQPQHF	TGCAGCGTTGTTTCAGGGAGGGGTCAGCCCCAGCATTTT
TRBV4-1	TRBJ2-7	TRBD2	NA	CASSLTLAGGPYEQYF	TGCGCCAGCAGCCTCACCCTAGCGGGAGGCCCCTACGAGCAGTACTTC
TRBV30	TRBJ1-6	NA	NA	CAWSVMAPYNSPLHF	TGTGCCTGGAGTGTGATGGCTCCCTATAATTCACCCCTCCACTTT
TRBV5-8	TRBJ1-2	TRBD1	NA	CASSPGTARGYGYTF	TGTGCCAGCAGCCCGGGGACAGCTCGGGGCTATGGCTACACCTTC
TRBV2	TRBJ2-2	TRBD2	NA	CASSQRGAGNTGELFF	TGTGCCAGCAGTCAGCGGGGGGCAGGTAACACCGGGGAGCTGTTTTTT
TRBV3-1/TRBV3-2	TRBJ1-1	NA	NA	CASSLGWGGGTEAFF	TGTGCCAGCAGCCTCGGGTGGGGGGGAGGCACTGAAGCTTTCTTT
TRBV9	TRBJ2-2	NA	NA	CASSVAGQFTGELFF	TGTGCCAGCAGCGTGGCGGGACAGTTCACCGGGGAGCTGTTTTTT
TRBV11-2	TRBJ1-1	TRBD1	many	CASSLFGQGNTEAFF	TGTGCCAGCAGCTTATTCGGACAGGGGAACACTGAAGCTTTCTTT
TRBV28	TRBJ2-4	NA	NA	CASSSAGPWAKNIQYF	TGTGCCAGCAGTTCCGCGGGGCCCTGGGCCAAAAACATTCAGTACTTC
TRBV5-6	TRBJ2-7	TRBD1	NA	CASSFGQGRYEQYF	TGTGCCAGCAGCTTTGGACAGGGACGCTACGAGCAGTACTTC
TRBV11-3	TRBJ2-2	NA	few	CASSSPTGPSGELFF	TGTGCCAGCAGCTCGCCGACAGGACCATCCGGGGAGCTGTTTTTT
TRBV27	TRBJ2-3	TRBD1	NA	CASSRDRGPDTQYF	TGTGCCAGCAGTCGGGACAGGGGCCCAGATACGCAGTATTTT
TRBV2	TRBJ1-4	TRBD1	once	CASNRDRGEKLFF	TGTGCCAGCAATCGGGACAGGGGTGAAAAACTGTTTTTT